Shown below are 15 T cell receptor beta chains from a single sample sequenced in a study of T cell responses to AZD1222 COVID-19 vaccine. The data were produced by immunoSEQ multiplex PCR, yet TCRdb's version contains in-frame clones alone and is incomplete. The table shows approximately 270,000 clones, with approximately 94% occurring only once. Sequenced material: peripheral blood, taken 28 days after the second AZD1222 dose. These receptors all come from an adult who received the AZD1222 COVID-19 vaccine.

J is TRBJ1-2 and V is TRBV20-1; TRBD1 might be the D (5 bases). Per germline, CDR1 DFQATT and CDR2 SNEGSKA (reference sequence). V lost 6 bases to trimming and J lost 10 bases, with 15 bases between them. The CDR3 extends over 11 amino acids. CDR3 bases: TGCAGTGCCGGGGGAGTCGACTTCTACACCTTC. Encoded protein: CSAGGVDFYTF.

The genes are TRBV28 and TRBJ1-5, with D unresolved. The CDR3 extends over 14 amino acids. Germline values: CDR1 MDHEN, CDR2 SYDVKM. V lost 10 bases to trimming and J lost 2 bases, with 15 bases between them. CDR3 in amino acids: CATHRAPRNQPQHF. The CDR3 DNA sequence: TGTGCCACCCACCGGGCCCCACGCAATCAGCCCCAGCATTTT.

This CDR3 reads CASSLNRAVTGELFF. CDR3 sequence (DNA): TGCGCCAGCAGCTTGAACAGGGCGGTCACCGGGGAGCTGTTTTTT. The genes are TRBV5-1 and TRBJ2-2, with a possible D match to TRBD1 (6 bases). V lost 1 base and J lost 4, with 11 bases in between. The germline V gene has CDR1 SGHRS and CDR2 YFSETQ. The CDR3 sequence is 15 residues long.

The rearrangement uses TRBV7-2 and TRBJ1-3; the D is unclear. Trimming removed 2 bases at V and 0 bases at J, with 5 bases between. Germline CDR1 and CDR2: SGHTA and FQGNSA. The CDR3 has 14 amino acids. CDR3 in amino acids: CASSLKNSGNTIYF. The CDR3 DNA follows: TGTGCCAGCAGCTTAAAGAACTCTGGAAACACCATATATTTT.

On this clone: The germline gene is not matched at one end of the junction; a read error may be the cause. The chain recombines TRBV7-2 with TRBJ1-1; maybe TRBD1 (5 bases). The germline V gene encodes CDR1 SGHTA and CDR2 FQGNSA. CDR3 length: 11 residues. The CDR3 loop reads CASSRTGIVEF. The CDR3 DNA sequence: TGTGCCAGCAGCCGCACAGGCATCGTCGAATTT.

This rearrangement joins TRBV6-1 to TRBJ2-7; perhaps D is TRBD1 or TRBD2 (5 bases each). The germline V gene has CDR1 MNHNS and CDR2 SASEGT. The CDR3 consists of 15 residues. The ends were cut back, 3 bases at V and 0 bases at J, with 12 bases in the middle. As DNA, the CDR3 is TGTGCCAGCAGTGAGTCCGGGACGGCCTCCTACGAGCAGTACTTC. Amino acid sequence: CASSESGTASYEQYF.

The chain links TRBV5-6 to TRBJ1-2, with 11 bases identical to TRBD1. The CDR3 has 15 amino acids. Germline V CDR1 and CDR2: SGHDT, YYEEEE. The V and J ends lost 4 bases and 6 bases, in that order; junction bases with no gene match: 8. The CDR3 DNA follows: TGTGCCAGCAGCCTGCCCCGGACAGGGGGCCATGGCTACACCTTC. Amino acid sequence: CASSLPRTGGHGYTF.

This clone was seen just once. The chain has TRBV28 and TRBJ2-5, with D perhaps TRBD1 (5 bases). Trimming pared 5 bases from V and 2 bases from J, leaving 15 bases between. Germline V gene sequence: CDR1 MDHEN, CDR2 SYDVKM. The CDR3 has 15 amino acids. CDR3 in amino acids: CASSLQRQFQETQYF. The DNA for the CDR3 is TGTGCCAGCAGTCTACAACGACAGTTTCAAGAGACCCAGTACTTC.

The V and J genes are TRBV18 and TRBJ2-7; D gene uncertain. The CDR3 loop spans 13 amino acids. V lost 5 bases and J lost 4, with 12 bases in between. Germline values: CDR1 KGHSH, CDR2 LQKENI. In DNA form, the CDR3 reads TGTGCCAGCTCAGGGGTCTTCGCTTACGAGCAGTACTTC. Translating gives CASSGVFAYEQYF. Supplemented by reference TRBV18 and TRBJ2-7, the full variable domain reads NAGVMQNPRHLVRRRGQEARLRCSPMKGHSHVYWYRQLPEEGLKFMVYLQKENIIDESGMPKERFSAEFPKEGPSILRIQQVVRGDSAAYFCASSGVFAYEQYFGPGTRLTVT.

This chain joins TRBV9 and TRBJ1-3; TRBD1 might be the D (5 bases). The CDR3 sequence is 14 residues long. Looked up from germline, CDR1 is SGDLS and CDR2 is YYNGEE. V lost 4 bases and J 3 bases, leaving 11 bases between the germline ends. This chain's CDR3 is CASSSRVGGNTIYF. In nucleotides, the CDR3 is TGTGCCAGCAGCTCCAGGGTTGGTGGAAACACCATATATTTT.

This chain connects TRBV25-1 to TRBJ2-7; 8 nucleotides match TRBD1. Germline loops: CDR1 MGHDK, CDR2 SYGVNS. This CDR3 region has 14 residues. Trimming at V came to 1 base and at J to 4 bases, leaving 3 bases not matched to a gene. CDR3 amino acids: CASSEWTGKYEQYF. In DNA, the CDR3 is TGTGCCAGCAGTGAATGGACAGGGAAGTACGAGCAGTACTTC.

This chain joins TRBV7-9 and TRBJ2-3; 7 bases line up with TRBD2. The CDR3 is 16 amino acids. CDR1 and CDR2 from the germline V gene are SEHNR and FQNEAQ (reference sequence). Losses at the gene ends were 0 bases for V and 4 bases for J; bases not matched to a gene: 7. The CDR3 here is CASSLAEAAGADTQYF. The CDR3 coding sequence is TGTGCCAGCAGCTTAGCAGAGGCGGCGGGGGCAGATACGCAGTATTTT.

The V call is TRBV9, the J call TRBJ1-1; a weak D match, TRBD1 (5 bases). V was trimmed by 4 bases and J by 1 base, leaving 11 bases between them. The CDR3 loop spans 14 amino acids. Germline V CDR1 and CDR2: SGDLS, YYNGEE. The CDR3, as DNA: TGTGCCAGCAGCCTGGCGGGGCGGAACACTGAAGCTTTCTTT. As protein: CASSLAGRNTEAFF.

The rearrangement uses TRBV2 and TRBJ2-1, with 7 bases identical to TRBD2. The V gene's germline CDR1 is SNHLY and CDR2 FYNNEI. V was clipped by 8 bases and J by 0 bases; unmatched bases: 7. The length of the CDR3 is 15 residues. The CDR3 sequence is CASGGTTRSYNEQFF. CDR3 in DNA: TGTGCCAGCGGGGGGACTACCCGCTCCTACAATGAGCAGTTCTTC.

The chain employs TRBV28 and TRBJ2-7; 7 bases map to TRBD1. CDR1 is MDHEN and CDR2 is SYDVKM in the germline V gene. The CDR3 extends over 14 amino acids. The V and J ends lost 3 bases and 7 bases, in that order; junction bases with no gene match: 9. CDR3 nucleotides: TGTGCCAGCAGTTTTCTCGGGACAGCCTCTGAGCAGTACTTC. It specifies CASSFLGTASEQYF.